This T cell receptor beta chain was sequenced for a study of blood T cell repertoires in COVID-19. At the level of the study: Spain, Italy and the United States supplied samples that represented acute and convalescent COVID-19. Sources were T cells, B-cell-depleted T cells, or PBMCs; the material itself was cDNA or gDNA.

Profiling relied on immunoSEQ multiplex PCR, and the TCRdb table lists in-frame clones only, not all of them. Altogether roughly 100,000 clones are present, about 89% being singletons, with the ten largest covering 17%. The CDR3 is 18 residues long. CDR1 is LNHNV and CDR2 is YYDKDF in the germline V gene (reference sequence). V shed 0 bases, J shed 8 bases, and the junction held 11 bases outside the gene matches. Sequences were obtained from peripheral blood. The rearrangement joins TRBV15 to TRBJ2-1; 12 bases match TRBD1. The receptor was isolated from a man between 50 and 59 years old with acute or convalescent COVID-19. The CDR3 nucleotides read TGTGCCACCAGCAGAGATCGCGGGGGACAGGGGGCTGGGGATGAGCAGTTCTTC. Amino acids: CATSRDRGGQGAGDEQFF.